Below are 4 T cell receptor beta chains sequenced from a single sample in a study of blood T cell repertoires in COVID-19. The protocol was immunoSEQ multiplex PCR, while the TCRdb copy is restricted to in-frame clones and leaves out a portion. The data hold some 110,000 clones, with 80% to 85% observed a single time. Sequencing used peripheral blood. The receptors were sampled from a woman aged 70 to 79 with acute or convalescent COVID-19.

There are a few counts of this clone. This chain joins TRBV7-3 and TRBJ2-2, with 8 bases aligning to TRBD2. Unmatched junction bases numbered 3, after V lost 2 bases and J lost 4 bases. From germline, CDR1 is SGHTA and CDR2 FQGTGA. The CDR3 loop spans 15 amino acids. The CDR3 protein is CASSLAGGVTGELFF. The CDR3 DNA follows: TGTGCCAGCAGCTTAGCGGGGGGCGTCACCGGGGAGCTGTTTTTT.

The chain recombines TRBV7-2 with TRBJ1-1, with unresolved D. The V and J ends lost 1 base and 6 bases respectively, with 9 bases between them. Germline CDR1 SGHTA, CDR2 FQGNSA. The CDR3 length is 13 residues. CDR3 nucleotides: TGTGCCAGCAGCTTAGGACACCTGCCTGAAGCTTTCTTT. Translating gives CASSLGHLPEAFF.

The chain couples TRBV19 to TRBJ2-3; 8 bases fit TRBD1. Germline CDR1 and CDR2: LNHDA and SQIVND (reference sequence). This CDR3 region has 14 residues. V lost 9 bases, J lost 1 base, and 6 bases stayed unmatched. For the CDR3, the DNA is TGTGCCAGCGTACAGGGGGAAGGCACAGATACGCAGTATTTT. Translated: CASVQGEGTDTQYF.

CDR3 sequence: CASSQGTSGKQFF. The CDR3 DNA is TGTGCCAGCAGCCAGGGGACTAGCGGGAAACAGTTCTTC. This chain connects TRBV14 to TRBJ2-1; 13 bases are shared with TRBD2. Looked up from germline, CDR1 is SGHDN and CDR2 is FVKESK. This CDR3 has 13 residues. V shed 3 bases and J 13 bases; nucleotides not matched to a gene: 3.